A selection of T cell receptor beta chains follows, all from one sample in a study of cytomegalovirus exposure and HLA in healthy donors. Method: immunoSEQ multiplex PCR; TCRdb's copy keeps in-frame clones and lacks some. The sample records about 120,000 clones, over 80% being singletons. The specimen sequenced was PBMCs. All receptors come from a man aged 45-65 years in good health and CMV-seronegative. The conserved cysteine and the conserved F or W are not part of the CDR3 here. Fields, in order: D gene, clone size, V gene, J gene, CDR3 protein. A D gene is named only where the DNA matches it firmly. For some rows the clone size is stated as once, few or many, or as a class when expanded; others skip it.

.	.	TRBV7-9	TRBJ1-4	ASSPNTRPSEKLF
.	.	TRBV19	TRBJ2-2	ASRQTENTGELF
.	once	TRBV2	TRBJ1-1	ASRQLLEAF
TRBD2	.	TRBV7-6	TRBJ2-3	ASSLTSGGASTDTQY
.	.	TRBV6-5	TRBJ1-1	ASSYFGSEAF
.	.	TRBV2	TRBJ1-2	ASSEIARAGYT
TRBD1	.	TRBV6-5	TRBJ1-5	ASRDRGDQPQH
TRBD1	.	TRBV30	TRBJ1-4	AWSFLSGTGNEKLF
.	.	TRBV2	TRBJ1-5	ASQAGRGNQPQH
TRBD1	.	TRBV5-6	TRBJ1-5	ASSLWGQGGNQPQH
TRBD2	.	TRBV15	TRBJ2-2	ATSREGSGVSGELF
.	.	TRBV6-5	TRBJ1-2	ASTNTLERNGYT
TRBD2	.	TRBV5-6	TRBJ2-5	ASSLAGLGGTQY
.	.	TRBV29-1	TRBJ1-2	SVGSERSGYT
.	.	TRBV19	TRBJ1-5	ASSKQGYQPQH
.	.	TRBV5-4	TRBJ1-2	ASSLGAASNYGYT
.	.	TRBV5-4	TRBJ2-7	ASSLYRYEQY
.	.	TRBV19	TRBJ2-1	ASSMAAGRDPYNEQF
.	once	TRBV7-7	TRBJ2-1	ASSLYGSYNEQF
.	.	TRBV28	TRBJ1-2	ASSWRYGYT
.	.	TRBV5-1	TRBJ1-1	ASSLTVNTEAF